This TCR beta chain comes out of a study of post-analysis software for immune sequencing data. Study-wide context: Relapsing-remitting, secondary progressive and progressive-relapsing courses of multiple sclerosis were included.

Remarks on this clonotype: Antigen specificity is unknown.

Prepared libraries of TCR beta cDNA carried unique molecular identifiers. Each batch of about 0.95 to 11 million T cells produced hundreds of thousands of cDNA molecules. TCRdb independently ran MiXCR on the PCR reads; one entry per CDR3 protein. This table holds around 770,000 distinct CDR3 sequences, roughly 46% found once. The study's findings and limits: Strong co-clustering by F measure was seen for same-batch samples. Controls significantly exceeded multiple sclerosis patients in normalized Chao1 diversity.

This TCR came from a girl aged 5 to 17 with multiple sclerosis. Sequencing was carried out using blood.

This CDR3 reads CASSPLLPGTNTGELFF. Written as DNA, the CDR3 is TGTGCCAGCAGTCCACTCCTTCCCGGAACGAACACCGGGGAGCTGTTTTTT. This chain links TRBV6-6 with TRBJ2-2; D is uncertain. The V gene's germline CDR1 is MNHNY and CDR2 SVGAGI (reference sequence). Trimming took 5 bases from V and 0 from J, leaving 16 bases between them. The CDR3 extends over 17 amino acids.